The clone carrying this T cell receptor (beta chain) was observed a handful of times. Antigen unknown. The germline gives CDR1 MGHRA, CDR2 YSYEKL. The CDR3 runs 17 residues. The V and J ends lost 7 bases and 3 bases, in that order; junction bases with no gene match: 15. Then a second PCR, running roughly 7 to 11 cycles, was carried out with a sample-barcoded 5' primer and a J-beta primer mix. There were at least 3 million CDR3-containing paired-end reads obtained from each sample. A single record per CDR3 protein comes from TCRdb applying MiXCR to the 5' RACE reads. The table records approximately 1.5 million distinct CDR3 sequences, about 32% of them present only once. This sample stems from a study of blood T cells in healthy people across ages. Whole-study findings and limits: Versus aged donors, long-lived donors had higher diversity and more naive CD4+ cells. TCR beta diversity per million T cells fell roughly linearly with age. Conclusively comparing naive with antigen-experienced cells was impossible with unsorted PBMCs.

The specimen sequenced was blood. The J gene is TRBJ2-3, the V gene TRBV4-1; 8 bases agree with TRBD1. The origin of this receptor is a woman aged 25 to 39 in good health. The chain's CDR3 is CASINVGQGALTDTQYF. As DNA, the CDR3 is TGCGCCAGCATCAATGTAGGGCAGGGGGCTTTAACAGATACGCAGTATTTT.